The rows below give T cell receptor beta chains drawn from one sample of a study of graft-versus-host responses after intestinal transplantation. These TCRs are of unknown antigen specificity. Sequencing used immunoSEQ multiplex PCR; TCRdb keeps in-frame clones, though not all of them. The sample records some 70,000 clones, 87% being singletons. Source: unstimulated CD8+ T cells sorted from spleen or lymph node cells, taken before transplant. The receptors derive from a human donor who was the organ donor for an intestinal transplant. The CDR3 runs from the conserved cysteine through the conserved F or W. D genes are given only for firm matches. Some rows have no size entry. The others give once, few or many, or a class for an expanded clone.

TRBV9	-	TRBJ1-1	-	TGTGCCAGCAGCGTAGGAGGCAGGACTGAAGCTTTCTTT	CASSVGGRTEAFF
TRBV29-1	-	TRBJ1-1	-	TGCAGCGGGGAGTTACAGGGACCGAACACTGAAGCTTTCTTT	CSGELQGPNTEAFF
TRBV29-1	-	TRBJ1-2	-	TGCAGCGTTGTAGCTAACTATGGCTACACCTTC	CSVVANYGYTF
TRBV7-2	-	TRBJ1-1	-	TGTGCCAGCAGCCCGTCCTACGGAACTGAAGCTTTCTTT	CASSPSYGTEAFF
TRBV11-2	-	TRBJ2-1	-	TGTGCCAGCAGCTCGGGCCCACACAATGAGCAGTTCTTC	CASSSGPHNEQFF
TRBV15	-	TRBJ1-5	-	TGTGCCACCAGCAGAGAGTATAGGGGCCAGCCCCAGCATTTT	CATSREYRGQPQHF
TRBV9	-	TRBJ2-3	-	TGTGCCAGCAGCCTAGAGACAGATAGGGTAGAGAGAGGCACAGATACGCAGTATTTT	CASSLETDRVERGTDTQYF
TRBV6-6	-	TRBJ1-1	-	TGTGCCAGCAGAAAACGGACACAGGGCTGGAACACTGAAGCTTTCTTT	CASRKRTQGWNTEAFF
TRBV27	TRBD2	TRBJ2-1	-	TGTGCCAGCAGTTTATCAGGCGGGGGGAACAATGAGCAGTTCTTC	CASSLSGGGNNEQFF
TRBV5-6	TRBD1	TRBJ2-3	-	TGTGCCAGCAGCTTGGGGGGACAGGGGCCACCCACAGATACGCAGTATTTT	CASSLGGQGPPTDTQYF
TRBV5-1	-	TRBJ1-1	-	TGCGCCAGCAACCTGGACAGCCAGAACACTGAAGCTTTCTTT	CASNLDSQNTEAFF
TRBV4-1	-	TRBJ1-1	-	TGCGCCAGCAGCCAAGACAGCAGGGGCACTGAAGCTTTCTTT	CASSQDSRGTEAFF
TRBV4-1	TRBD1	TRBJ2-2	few	TGCGCCAGCAGCCAAGGTACAGGGGGCACCGGGGAGCTGTTTTTT	CASSQGTGGTGELFF
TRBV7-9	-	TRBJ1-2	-	TGTGCCAGCATCCCCCTAACAGTAGCCTCCGGGGGCTACACCTTC	CASIPLTVASGGYTF
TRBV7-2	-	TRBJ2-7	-	TGTGCCAGCAGCCCGTTTCATGGAGGTACCTACGAGCAGTACTTC	CASSPFHGGTYEQYF
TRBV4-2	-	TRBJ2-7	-	TGTGCCAGCAGCCAGGGGACTGAACCGCAGTACTTC	CASSQGTEPQYF
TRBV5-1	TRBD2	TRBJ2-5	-	TGCGCCAGCAAAGGGCCGCAGGGAGGGGAGACCCAGTACTTC	CASKGPQGGETQYF
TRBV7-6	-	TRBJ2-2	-	TGTGCCAGCAGCTTACCGGAGGGGCCTAACACCGGGGAGCTGTTTTTT	CASSLPEGPNTGELFF
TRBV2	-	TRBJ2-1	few	TGTGCCAGCAGTGACGGTTCCCGTGCTGATGAGCAGTTCTTC	CASSDGSRADEQFF
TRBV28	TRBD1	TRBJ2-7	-	TGTGCCAGCAGTCCCCCGTGGGGACAGGGCTACGAGCAGTACTTC	CASSPPWGQGYEQYF
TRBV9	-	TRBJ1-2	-	TGTGCCAGCAGCGTAGGCTCAGGGTGGGATGGCTACACCTTC	CASSVGSGWDGYTF
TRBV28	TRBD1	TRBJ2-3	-	TGTGCCAGCAGTCCCGGGGACAGGTCTACAGATACGCAGTATTTT	CASSPGDRSTDTQYF
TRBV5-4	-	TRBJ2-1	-	TGTGCCAGCAGCTTGGGCAATGAGCAGTTCTTC	CASSLGNEQFF
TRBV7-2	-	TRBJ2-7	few	TGTGCCAGCAGCTTAGACTGGACAGCGACCTACGAGCAGTACTTC	CASSLDWTATYEQYF
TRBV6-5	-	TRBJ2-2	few	TGTGCCAGCAGTGAGGGGGGGGACACCGGGGAGCTGTTTTTT	CASSEGGDTGELFF
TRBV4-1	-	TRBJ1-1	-	TGCGCCAGCAGCCAATTCACCAGGATGAACACTGAAGCTTTCTTT	CASSQFTRMNTEAFF
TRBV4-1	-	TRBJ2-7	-	TGCGCCAGCAGCCAAGTTCTTGGGGGGATCTACGAGCAGTACTTC	CASSQVLGGIYEQYF
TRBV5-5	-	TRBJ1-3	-	TGTGCCAGCAGCTTGCACTCCGGGGCCCCTGGAAACACCATATATTTT	CASSLHSGAPGNTIYF
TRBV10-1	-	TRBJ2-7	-	TGCGCCAGCAGCCCGGGACCGACCTACGAGCAGTACTTC	CASSPGPTYEQYF
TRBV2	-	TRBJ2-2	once	TGTGCCAGCAGCCCGACCGGGGAGCTGTTTTTT	CASSPTGELFF
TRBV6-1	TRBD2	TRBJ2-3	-	TGTGCCAGCAGTGAAGCCGGGGGGGGGCTGGGAGATACGCAGTATTTT	CASSEAGGGLGDTQYF
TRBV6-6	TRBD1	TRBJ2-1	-	TGTGCCAGCAGTTACGTCGGGACAGGGTTCAATGAGCAGTTCTTC	CASSYVGTGFNEQFF
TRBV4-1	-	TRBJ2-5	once	TGCGCCAGCAGCCAAGTTTCGGCTCCAGAGACCCAGTACTTC	CASSQVSAPETQYF
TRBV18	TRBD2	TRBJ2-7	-	TGTGCCAGCTCTCACGGACTAGCGGGTAACTACGAGCAGTACTTC	CASSHGLAGNYEQYF
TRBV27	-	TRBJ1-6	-	TGTGCCAGCACCACCGGGACGGTTGCTAATAATTCACCCCTCCACTTT	CASTTGTVANNSPLHF
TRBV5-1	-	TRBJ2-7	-	TGCGCCAGCAGCTTGTGGATTGCCTACGAGCAGTACTTC	CASSLWIAYEQYF